This T cell receptor (beta chain) was documented in a study of CD8+CD57+ T cells in acquired aplastic anemia. Study context: Sorting CD4+ and CD8+ cells gave DNA averaging roughly 3.2 ug. General study points: Patients and controls turned out to have roughly 30 CD8+ CDR3 sequences in common.

This clonotype was recorded at least ten times. Its specificity is not known. Losses at the gene ends were 4 bases for V and 2 bases for J; bases not matched to a gene: 9. The CDR3 totals 16 residues. Genomic DNA served as template for TCR beta VDJ and CDR3 profiling. TCRdb independently ran MiXCR on the reads; one entry per CDR3 protein. The sample records about 110,000 distinct CDR3 sequences, roughly 51% being singletons. The sequence was collected from a human donor in good health, serving as a control. The sequenced sample consisted of sorted CD4+, CD8+, or CD8+CD57+ T cells (not recorded which) from PBMCs. J is TRBJ1-1 and V is TRBV12-3 or TRBV12-4; the match to TRBD1 covers 8 bases. As DNA, the CDR3 is TGTGCCAGCAGTTACCAGGGGGCAGGTGGAAACACTGAAGCTTTCTTT. It codes for CASSYQGAGGNTEAFF.